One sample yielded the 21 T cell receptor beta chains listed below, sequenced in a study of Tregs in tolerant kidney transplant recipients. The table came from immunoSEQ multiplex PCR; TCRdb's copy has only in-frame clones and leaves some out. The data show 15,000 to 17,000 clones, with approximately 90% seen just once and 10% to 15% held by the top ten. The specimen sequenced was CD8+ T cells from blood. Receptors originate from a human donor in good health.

The CDR3: CASSLGLAGVNEQFF. CDR3 sequence (DNA): TGTGCCAGCAGCTTGGGACTAGCGGGAGTAAATGAGCAGTTCTTC. The chain is built from TRBV11-2 and TRBJ2-1; 14 nucleotides line up with TRBD2. The CDR3 loop spans 15 amino acids. CDR1 is SGHAT, CDR2 FQNNGV, per germline. J lost 7 bases, V lost 3 bases, and 2 bases had no gene match.

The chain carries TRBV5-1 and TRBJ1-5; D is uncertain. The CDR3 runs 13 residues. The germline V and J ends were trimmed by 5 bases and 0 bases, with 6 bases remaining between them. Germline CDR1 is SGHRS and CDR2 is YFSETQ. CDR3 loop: CASRTASNQPQHF. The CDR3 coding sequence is TGCGCCAGCAGGACTGCTAGCAATCAGCCCCAGCATTTT.

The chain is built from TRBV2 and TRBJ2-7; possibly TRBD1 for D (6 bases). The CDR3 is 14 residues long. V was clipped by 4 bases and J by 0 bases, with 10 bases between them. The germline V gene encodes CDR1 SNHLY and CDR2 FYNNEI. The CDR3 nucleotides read TGTGCCAGCAGTGGGGAGACAGGCTCCTACGAGCAGTACTTC. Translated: CASSGETGSYEQYF.

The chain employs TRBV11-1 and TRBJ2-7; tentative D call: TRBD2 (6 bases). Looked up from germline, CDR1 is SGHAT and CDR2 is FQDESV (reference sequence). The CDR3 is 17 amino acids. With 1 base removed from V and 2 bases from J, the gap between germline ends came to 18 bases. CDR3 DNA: TGTGCCAGCAGCTTAGGTATTACCGGGGGAACTACCTACGAGCAGTACTTC. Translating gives CASSLGITGGTTYEQYF. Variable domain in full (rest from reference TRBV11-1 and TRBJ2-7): EAEVAQSPRYKITEKSQAVAFWCDPISGHATLYWYRQILGQGPELLVQFQDESVVDDSQLPKDRFSAERLKGVDSTLKIQPAELGDSAMYLCASSLGITGGTTYEQYFGPGTRLTVT.

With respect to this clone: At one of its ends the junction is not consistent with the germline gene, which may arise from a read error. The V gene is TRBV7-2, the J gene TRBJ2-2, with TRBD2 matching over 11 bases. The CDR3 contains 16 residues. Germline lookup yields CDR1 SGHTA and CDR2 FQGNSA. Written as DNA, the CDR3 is TGTGCCAGCAGTTTAGCGGGAGGGTGGAACACCGGGGAGCTGTTTTTT. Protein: CASSLAGGWNTGELFF.

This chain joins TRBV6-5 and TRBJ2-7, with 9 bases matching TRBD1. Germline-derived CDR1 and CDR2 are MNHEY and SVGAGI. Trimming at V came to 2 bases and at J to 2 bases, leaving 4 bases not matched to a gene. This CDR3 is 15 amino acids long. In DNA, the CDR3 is TGTGCCAGCAGTTACGACCGACAGGGGGCCTACGAGCAGTACTTC. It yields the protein CASSYDRQGAYEQYF.

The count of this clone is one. CDR3: CASSEPGNEQFF. Written as DNA, the CDR3 is TGTGCCAGTAGTGAACCGGGCAATGAGCAGTTCTTC. The chain has TRBV19 and TRBJ2-1, with no clear D. Germline values: CDR1 LNHDA, CDR2 SQIVND (reference sequence). The V end was cut by 5 bases, the J end by 6 bases, with 8 bases between. The CDR3 has 12 amino acids.

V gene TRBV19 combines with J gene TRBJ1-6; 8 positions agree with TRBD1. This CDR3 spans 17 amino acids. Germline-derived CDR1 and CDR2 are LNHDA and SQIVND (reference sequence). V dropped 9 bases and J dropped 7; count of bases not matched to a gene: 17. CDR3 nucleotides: TGTGCCAGCCATCCAGGGGGCTTTGGGTATAGGAATTCACCCCTCCACTTT. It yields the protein CASHPGGFGYRNSPLHF.

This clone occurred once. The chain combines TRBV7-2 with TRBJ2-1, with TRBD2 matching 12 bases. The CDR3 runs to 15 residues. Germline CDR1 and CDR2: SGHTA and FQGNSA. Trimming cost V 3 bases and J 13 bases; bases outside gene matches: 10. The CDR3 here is CASSLGTSGFLPQFF. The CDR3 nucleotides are TGTGCCAGCAGCTTGGGGACTAGCGGGTTCTTGCCCCAGTTCTTC. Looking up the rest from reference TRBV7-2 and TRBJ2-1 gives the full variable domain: GAGVSQSPSNKVTEKGKDVELRCDPISGHTALYWYRQSLGQGLEFLIYFQGNSAPDKSGLPSDRFSAERTGGSVSTLTIQRTQQEDSAVYLCASSLGTSGFLPQFFGPGTRLTVL.

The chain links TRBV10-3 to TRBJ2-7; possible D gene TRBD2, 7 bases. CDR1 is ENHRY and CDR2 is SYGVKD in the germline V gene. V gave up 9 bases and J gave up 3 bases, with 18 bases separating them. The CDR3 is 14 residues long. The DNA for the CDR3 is TGTGCCATTTCACAGGGACTACAGAACTACGAGCAGTACTTC. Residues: CAISQGLQNYEQYF.

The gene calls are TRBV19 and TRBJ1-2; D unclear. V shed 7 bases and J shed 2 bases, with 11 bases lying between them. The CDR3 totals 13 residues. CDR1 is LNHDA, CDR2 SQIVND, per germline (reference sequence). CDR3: CASTMKQNYGYTF. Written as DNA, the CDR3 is TGTGCCAGTACCATGAAGCAGAACTATGGCTACACCTTC.

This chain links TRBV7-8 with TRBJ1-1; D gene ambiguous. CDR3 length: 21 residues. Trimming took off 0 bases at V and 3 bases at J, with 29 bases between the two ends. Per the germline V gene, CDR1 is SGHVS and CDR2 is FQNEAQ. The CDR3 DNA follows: TGTGCCAGCAGCTTAGCGCGAGACCTCAGCTGGTATAAGTCTGTCCACACTGAAGCTTTCTTT. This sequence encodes CASSLARDLSWYKSVHTEAFF.

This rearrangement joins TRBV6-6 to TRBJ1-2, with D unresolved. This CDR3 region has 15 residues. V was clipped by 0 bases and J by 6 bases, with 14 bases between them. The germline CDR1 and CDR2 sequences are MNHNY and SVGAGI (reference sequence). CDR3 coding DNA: TGTGCCAGCAGTTACTCGTCCTATCAGGCTCATGGCTACACCTTC. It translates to CASSYSSYQAHGYTF.

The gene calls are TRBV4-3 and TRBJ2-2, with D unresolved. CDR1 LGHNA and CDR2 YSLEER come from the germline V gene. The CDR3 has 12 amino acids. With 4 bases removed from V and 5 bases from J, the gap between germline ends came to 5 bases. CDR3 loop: CASSRETGELFF. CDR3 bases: TGCGCCAGCAGCCGGGAAACCGGGGAGCTGTTTTTT.

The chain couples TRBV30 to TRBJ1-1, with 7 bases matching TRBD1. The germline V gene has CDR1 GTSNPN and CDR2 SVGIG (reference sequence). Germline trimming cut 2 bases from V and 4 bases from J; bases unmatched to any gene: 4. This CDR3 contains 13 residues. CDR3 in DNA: TGTGCCTGGAGTCCCGGACAGGTCACTGAAGCTTTCTTT. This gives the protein CAWSPGQVTEAFF.

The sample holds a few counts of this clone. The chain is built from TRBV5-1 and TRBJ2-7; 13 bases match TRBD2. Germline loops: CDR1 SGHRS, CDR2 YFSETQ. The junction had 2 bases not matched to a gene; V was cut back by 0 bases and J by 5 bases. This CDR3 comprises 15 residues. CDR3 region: CASSLGLAGGDEQYF. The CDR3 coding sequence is TGCGCCAGCAGCTTGGGACTAGCGGGGGGTGACGAGCAGTACTTC.

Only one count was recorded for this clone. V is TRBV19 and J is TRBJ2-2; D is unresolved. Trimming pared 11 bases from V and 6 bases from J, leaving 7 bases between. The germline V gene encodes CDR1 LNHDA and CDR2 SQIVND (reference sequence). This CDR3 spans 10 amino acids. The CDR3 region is CASGPGELFF. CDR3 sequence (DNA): TGTGCCTCTGGGCCCGGGGAGCTGTTTTTT.

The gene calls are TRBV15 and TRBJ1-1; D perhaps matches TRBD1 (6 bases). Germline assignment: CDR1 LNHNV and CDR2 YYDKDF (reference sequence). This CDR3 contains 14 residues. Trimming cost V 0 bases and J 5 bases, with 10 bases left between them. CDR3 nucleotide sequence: TGTGCCACCAGCAGAGAAGGGGGGACTACTGAAGCTTTCTTT. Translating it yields CATSREGGTTEAFF. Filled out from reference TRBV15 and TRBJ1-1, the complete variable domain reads DAMVIQNPRYQVTQFGKPVTLSCSQTLNHNVMYWYQQKSSQAPKLLFHYYDKDFNNEADTPDNFQSRRPNTSFCFLDIRSPGLGDTAMYLCATSREGGTTEAFFGQGTRLTVV.

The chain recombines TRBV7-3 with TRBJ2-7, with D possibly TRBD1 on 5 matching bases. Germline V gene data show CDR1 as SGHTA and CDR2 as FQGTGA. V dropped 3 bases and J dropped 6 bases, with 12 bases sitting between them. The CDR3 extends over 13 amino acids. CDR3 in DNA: TGTGCCAGCAGCTTTGGACACACGGGCGAGCAGTACTTC. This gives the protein CASSFGHTGEQYF.

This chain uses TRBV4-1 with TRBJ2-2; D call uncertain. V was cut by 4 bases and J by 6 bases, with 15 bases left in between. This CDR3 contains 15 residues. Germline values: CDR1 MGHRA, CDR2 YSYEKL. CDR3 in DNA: TGCGCCAGCAGCCCCCAGCTTGCTTTGGCCGGGGAGCTGTTTTTT. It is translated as CASSPQLALAGELFF.

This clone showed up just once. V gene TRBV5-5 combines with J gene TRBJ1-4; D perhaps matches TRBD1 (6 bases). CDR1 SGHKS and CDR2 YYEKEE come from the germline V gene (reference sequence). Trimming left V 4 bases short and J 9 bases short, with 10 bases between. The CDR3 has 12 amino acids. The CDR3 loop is CASSPDSQKLFF. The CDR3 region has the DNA TGTGCCAGCAGCCCGGACAGCCAAAAACTGTTTTTT.